This T cell receptor (beta chain) derives from a study of blood T cells in healthy people across ages (dated by TCRdb to between 2014 and 2016). General notes on the study: In model experiments, roughly one uniquely barcoded TCR beta cDNA molecule per two T cells was captured by template switching. For two donors (one aged 18 to 30 and one aged 80 or older), the study analyzed two additional independent replicas of 1 million unique cDNA reads from the same blood draw. Donors of different ages were randomly distributed across sequencing lanes to avoid experimental bias. To track age-related changes in TCR beta repertoire diversity, the study relied on deep sequencing normalized with unique cDNA molecular identifiers. The donors were divided into four age groups: young (average around 16 years), middle-aged (approximately 39), aged (approximately 62) and long-lived (more than 75).

Donors were around 37 systemically healthy Caucasian individuals from Russia aged about 6 to 100 years. Roughly 9.5 milliliters of peripheral blood were drawn from each donor into EDTA-treated Vacutainer tubes. Ficoll-Paque density-gradient centrifugation was used to isolate PBMCs, with at least 6.5 million per sample. Trizol reagent was used to extract total RNA from PBMCs, with at least 5.5 micrograms per sample. Naive CD45RAhigh/CD27high T cell percentages were measured by flow cytometry on a PBMC aliquot from every donor. Library preparation was by 5' RACE. Instrument used: Illumina HiSeq 2500. A second about 7 to 12 cycle PCR used a sample-barcoded 5' primer and a J-beta primer mix. A template-switch 5' adaptor carrying 12 random nucleotides introduced a unique molecular identifier onto each TCR beta cDNA molecule. Each sample yielded at least 2.5 million CDR3-containing paired-end reads. First-strand cDNA synthesis was performed from all RNA using the Mint cDNA synthesis kit, with priming by a TRBC-specific oligonucleotide. All cDNA was treated with uracil-DNA glycosylase and then went through a first 18-cycle PCR with the universal primers M1SS and BC2_uni_R. The original pipeline was this. Normalization of each sample was performed by random selection of 1 million high-quality reads, each carrying a distinct molecular identifier. Reads with shared molecular identifiers were discarded instead of being binned into consensus sequences. MiTCR, run with a Q25 quality threshold and the strictest error-elimination algorithm, handled CDR3 identification, clonotype clustering and error correction. Lower-bound total TCR beta diversity was estimated with a nonparametric unseen species model using Euler transformation. The public reads were reprocessed in TCRdb via fastp at Q25 and MiXCR, keeping in-frame beta chains. Duplicate CDR3 protein sequences are folded into a single record with the most common DNA and genes. The V and J calls and clone size are TCRdb's, not the authors'. This sample has roughly 2 million distinct CDR3 sequences in its table, and approximately 50% of those were observed once. In total, the top ten clones hold approximately 2.1% of the sample.

Broad study findings and their caveats: As age increased, observed TCR beta diversity per million T cells dropped in a roughly linear way, and a significant reduction was already evident by age 40. Compared with the aged group, the long-lived group had more naive CD4+ T cells, fewer expanded clones and increased TCR diversity, suggesting age selection. Estimates of total diversity based on one million sequenced T cells were considered lower bounds and underestimates. A strong correlation was found between observed TCR beta diversity and the percentage of naive T cells measured by flow cytometry. Because the CMV infection status of the donors was unknown, age-related changes in expanded clonotypes may potentially have been confounded. Bulk unsorted PBMC profiling prevented conclusive comparison of naive and antigen-experienced compartments.

About this clonotype itself: Its antigen specificity is not known. No qualities accompany the bases; no much larger clone lies one base away.

This clonotype originated in a middle-aged woman in good health. The sequenced sample was blood.

The CDR3 region reads CASTYSRGQNGNEQYF. The DNA reads as follows: TGTGCCAGCACTTACTCAAGGGGGCAAAACGGTAATGAGCAGTACTTC. The V and J genes are TRBV28 and TRBJ2-5, and 7 junctional nucleotides match TRBD1. The cysteine opens and the phenylalanine closes a CDR3 of 16 amino acids. The CDR3 DNA has 48 bases and is translated from base 1. CDR1 and CDR2, looked up from the germline V gene, are MDHEN and SYDVKM. Clipping removes 7 bases from V and 11 bases from J, with 22 as the unmatched junction base count.